This TCR beta chain was obtained from a study of CD8 T cells in ankylosing spondylitis. General observations from the study: Some motif variants had been reported before (in reactive arthritis synovial fluid and blood). Reported data indicate significant enrichment of disease-linked clones within matched ankylosing spondylitis synovial fluid. Apparently characteristic of ankylosing spondylitis blood was a TCR beta motif (roughly eight highly homologous variants). Within peripheral blood, clones linked to disease were CD8+ and relatively rare.

This clonotype was seen only a few times. The antigen remains unidentified. A quantitative 5'-RACE method, one with molecular barcodes, was used to make TCR beta libraries. Via MiXCR, TCRdb re-called the 5' RACE reads, giving one row per CDR3 protein. The repertoire holds hundreds of thousands of distinct CDR3 sequences, with roughly 15% as singletons. Deletions cut 4 bases from V and 5 bases from J, with 16 bases between. Germline CDR1 is SGHRS and CDR2 is YFSETQ. The CDR3 is 14 amino acids. The clonotype originates from a male donor with ankylosing spondylitis. The rearrangement uses TRBV5-1 and TRBJ2-7; D tentatively reads TRBD1 or TRBD2 (5 bases each). Sequencing was done on a sample of blood, either unsorted or a sorted T cell fraction (not recorded which). This CDR3 reads CASSPPFGADEQYF. The CDR3, as DNA: TGCGCCAGCAGCCCCCCCTTCGGGGCGGACGAGCAGTACTTC.